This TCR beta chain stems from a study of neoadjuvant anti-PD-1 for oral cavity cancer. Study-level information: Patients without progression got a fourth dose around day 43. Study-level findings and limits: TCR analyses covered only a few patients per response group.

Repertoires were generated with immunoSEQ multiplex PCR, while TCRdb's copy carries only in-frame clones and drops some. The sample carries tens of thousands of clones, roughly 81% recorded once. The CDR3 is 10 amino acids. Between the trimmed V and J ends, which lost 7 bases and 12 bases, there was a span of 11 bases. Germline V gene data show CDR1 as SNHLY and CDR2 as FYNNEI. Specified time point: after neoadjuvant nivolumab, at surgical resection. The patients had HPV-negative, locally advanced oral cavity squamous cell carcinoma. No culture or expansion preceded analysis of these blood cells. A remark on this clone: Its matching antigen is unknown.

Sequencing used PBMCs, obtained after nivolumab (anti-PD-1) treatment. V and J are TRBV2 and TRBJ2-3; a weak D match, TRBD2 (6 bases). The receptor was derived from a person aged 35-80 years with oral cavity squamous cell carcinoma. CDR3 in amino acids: CASTGTLQYF. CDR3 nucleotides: TGTGCCAGCACCGGGACTCTTCAGTATTTT.